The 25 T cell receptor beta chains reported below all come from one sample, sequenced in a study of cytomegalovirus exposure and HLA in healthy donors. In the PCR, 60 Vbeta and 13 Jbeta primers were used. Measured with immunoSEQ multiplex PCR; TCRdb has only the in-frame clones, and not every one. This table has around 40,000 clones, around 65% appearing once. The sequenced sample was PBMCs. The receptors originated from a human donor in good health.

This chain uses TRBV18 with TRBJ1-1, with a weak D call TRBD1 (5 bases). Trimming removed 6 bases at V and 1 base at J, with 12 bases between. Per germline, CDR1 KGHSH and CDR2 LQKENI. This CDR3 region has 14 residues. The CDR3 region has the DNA TGTGCCAGCTCTACCAGGGTCGAGAACACTGAAGCTTTCTTT. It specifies CASSTRVENTEAFF.

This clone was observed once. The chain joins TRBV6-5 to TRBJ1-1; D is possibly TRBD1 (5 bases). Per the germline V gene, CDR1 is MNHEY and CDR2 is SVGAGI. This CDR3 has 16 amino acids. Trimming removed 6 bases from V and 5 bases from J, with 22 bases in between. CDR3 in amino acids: CASRYTARVVSTEAFF. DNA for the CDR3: TGTGCCAGCAGGTACACCGCCAGGGTGGTCAGTACTGAAGCTTTCTTT.

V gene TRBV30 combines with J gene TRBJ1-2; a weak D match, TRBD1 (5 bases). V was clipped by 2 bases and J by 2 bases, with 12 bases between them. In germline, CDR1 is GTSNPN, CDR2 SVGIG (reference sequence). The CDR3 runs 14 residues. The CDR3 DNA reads TGTGCCTGGAGTTGGCAGGGTGGAAACTATGGCTACACCTTC. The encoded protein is CAWSWQGGNYGYTF.

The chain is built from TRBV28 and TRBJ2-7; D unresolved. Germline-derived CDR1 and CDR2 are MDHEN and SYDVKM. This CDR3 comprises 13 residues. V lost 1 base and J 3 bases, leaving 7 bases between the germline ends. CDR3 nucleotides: TGTGCCAGCAGTTTATTTACACACTACGAGCAGTACTTC. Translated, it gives CASSLFTHYEQYF. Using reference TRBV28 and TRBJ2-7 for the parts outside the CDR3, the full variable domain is DVKVTQSSRYLVKRTGEKVFLECVQDMDHENMFWYRQDPGLGLRLIYFSYDVKMKEKGDIPEGYSVSREKKERFSLILESASTNQTSMYLCASSLFTHYEQYFGPGTRLTVT.

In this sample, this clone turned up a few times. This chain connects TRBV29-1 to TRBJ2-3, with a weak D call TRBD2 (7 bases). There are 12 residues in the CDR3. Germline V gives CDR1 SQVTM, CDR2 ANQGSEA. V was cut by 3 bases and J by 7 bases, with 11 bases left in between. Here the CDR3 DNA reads TGCAGCGTTGAGGAGGGGGGGAATACGCAGTATTTT. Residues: CSVEEGGNTQYF.

For the CDR3, the DNA is TGCAGCGCCCTTCCAGGGGGCAGCGGCTATGGCTACACCTTC. It encodes CSALPGGSGYGYTF. The V call is TRBV29-1, the J call TRBJ1-2; the match to TRBD1 covers 8 bases. This CDR3 comprises 14 residues. The V and J ends lost 7 bases and 4 bases, in that order; junction bases with no gene match: 11. Germline assignment: CDR1 SQVTM and CDR2 ANQGSEA.

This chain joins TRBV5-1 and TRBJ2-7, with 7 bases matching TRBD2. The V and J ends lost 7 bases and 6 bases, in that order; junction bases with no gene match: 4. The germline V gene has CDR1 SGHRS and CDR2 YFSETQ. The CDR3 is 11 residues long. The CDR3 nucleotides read TGCGCCAGCGGAAGGGAGGGCGAGCAGTACTTC. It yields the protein CASGREGEQYF.

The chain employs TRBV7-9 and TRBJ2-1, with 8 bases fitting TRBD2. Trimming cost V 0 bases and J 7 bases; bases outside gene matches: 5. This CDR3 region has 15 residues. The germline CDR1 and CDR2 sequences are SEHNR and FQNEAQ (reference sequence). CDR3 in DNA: TGTGCCAGCAGCTTAGCGGCGGGGGGCCCTAATGAGCAGTTCTTC. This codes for CASSLAAGGPNEQFF.

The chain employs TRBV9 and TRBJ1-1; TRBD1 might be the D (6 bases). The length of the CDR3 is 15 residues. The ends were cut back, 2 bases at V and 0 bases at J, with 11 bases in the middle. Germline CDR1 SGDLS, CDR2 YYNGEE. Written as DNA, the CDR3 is TGTGCCAGCAGCGTTGGACAGACCCTGAACACTGAAGCTTTCTTT. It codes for CASSVGQTLNTEAFF.

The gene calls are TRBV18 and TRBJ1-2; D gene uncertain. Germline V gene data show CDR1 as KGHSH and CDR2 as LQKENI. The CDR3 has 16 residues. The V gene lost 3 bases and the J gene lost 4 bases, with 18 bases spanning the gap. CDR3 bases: TGTGCCAGCTCACCCCCGACACGGTCTCATGGCTATGGCTACACCTTC. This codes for CASSPPTRSHGYGYTF.

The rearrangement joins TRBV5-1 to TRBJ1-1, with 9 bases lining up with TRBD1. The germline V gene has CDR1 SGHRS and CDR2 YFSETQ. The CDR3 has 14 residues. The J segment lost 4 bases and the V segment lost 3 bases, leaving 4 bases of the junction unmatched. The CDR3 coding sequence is TGCGCCAGCAGCTCCGGGACAGGGTTCACTGAAGCTTTCTTT. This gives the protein CASSSGTGFTEAFF.

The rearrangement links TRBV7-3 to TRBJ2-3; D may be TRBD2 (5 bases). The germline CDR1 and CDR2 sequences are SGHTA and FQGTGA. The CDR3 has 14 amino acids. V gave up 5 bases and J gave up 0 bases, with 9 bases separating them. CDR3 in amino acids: CASSRTASTDTQYF. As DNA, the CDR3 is TGTGCCAGCAGCCGGACTGCTAGCACAGATACGCAGTATTTT.

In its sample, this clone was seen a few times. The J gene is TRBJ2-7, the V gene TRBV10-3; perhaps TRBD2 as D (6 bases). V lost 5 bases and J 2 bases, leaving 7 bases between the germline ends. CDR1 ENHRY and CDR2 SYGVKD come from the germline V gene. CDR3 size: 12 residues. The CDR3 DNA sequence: TGTGCCATCAGTCCTAGCGCCTACGAGCAGTACTTC. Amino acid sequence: CAISPSAYEQYF.

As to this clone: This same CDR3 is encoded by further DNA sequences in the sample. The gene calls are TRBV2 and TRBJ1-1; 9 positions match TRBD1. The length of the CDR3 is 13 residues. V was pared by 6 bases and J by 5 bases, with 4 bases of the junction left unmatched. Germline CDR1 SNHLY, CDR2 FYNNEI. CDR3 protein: CASRNRGRTEAFF. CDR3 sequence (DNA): TGTGCCAGCAGAAACAGGGGGCGAACTGAAGCTTTCTTT.

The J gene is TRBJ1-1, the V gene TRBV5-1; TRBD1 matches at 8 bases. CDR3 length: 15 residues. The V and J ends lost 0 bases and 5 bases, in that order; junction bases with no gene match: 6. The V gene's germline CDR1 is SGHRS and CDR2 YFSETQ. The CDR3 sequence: CASSLVQGVRTEAFF. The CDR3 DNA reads TGCGCCAGCAGCTTGGTACAGGGGGTCAGGACTGAAGCTTTCTTT.

In DNA, the CDR3 is TGTGCCAGCAGCCATATAGCTAGCAATGAGCAGTTCTTC. This codes for CASSHIASNEQFF. The rearrangement joins TRBV14 to TRBJ2-1, with D unclear. CDR3 length equals 13 residues. Germline CDR1 and CDR2: SGHDN and FVKESK. V lost 3 bases and J 6 bases, leaving 9 bases between the germline ends.

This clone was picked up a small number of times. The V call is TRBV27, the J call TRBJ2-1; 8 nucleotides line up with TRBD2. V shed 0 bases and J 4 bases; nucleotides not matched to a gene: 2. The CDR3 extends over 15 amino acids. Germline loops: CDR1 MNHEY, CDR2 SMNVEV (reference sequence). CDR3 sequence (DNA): TGTGCCAGCAGTTTATCAGTAGCGGGGTACAATGAGCAGTTCTTC. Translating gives CASSLSVAGYNEQFF.

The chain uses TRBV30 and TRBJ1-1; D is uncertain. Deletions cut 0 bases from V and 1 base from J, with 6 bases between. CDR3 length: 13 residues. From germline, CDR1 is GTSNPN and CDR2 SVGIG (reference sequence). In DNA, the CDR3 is TGTGCCTGGAGTGTAACCAGGAACACTGAAGCTTTCTTT. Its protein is CAWSVTRNTEAFF.

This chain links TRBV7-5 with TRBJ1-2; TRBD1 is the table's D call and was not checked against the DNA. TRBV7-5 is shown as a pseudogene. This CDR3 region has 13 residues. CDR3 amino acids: CARSEDTIYGYTF. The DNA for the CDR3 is TGTGCCAGAAGCGAGGACACTATCTATGGCTACACCTTC.

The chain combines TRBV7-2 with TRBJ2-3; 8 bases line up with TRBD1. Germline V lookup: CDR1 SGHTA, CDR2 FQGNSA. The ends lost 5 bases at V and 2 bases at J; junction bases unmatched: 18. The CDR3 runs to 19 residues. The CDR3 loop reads CASSPRAPTGGLATDTQYF. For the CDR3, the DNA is TGTGCCAGCAGCCCAAGGGCCCCAACAGGGGGATTGGCCACAGATACGCAGTATTTT.

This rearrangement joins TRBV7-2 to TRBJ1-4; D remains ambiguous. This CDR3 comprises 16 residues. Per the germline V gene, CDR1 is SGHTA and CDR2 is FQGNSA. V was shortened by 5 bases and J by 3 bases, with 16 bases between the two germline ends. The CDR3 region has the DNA TGTGCCAGCAGCCCAGCTATTCGGGGTTCTAATGAAAAACTGTTTTTT. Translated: CASSPAIRGSNEKLFF.

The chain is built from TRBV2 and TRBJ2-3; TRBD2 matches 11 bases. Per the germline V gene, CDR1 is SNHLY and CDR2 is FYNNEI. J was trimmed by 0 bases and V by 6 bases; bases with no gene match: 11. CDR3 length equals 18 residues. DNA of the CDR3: TGTGCCAGCAGAGCCTCTAGCGGGGGGCCCCATAGCACAGATACGCAGTATTTT. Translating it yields CASRASSGGPHSTDTQYF.

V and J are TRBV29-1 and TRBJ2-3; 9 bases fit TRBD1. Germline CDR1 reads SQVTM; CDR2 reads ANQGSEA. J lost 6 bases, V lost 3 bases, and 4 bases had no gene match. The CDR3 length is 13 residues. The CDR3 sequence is CSVEGTGPDTQYF. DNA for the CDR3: TGCAGCGTTGAGGGGACAGGGCCCGATACGCAGTATTTT.

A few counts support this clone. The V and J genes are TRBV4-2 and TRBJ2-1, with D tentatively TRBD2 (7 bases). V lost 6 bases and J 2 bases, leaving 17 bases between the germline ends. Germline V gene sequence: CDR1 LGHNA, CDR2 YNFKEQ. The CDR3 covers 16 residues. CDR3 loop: CASRFGGPTPYNEQFF. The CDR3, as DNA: TGTGCCAGCAGATTCGGGGGGCCCACCCCCTACAATGAGCAGTTCTTC.

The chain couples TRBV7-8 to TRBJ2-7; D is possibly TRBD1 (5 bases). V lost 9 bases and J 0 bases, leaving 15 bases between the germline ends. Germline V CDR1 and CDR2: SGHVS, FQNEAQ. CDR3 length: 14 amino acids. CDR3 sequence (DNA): TGTGCCAGTAAGGGGATGCCTAGCTCCTACGAGCAGTACTTC. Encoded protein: CASKGMPSSYEQYF.